This T cell receptor beta chain was captured in a study of T cell responses to AZD1222 COVID-19 vaccine. Study-wide findings and caveats: Targeting of unmutated variant regions was reportedly seen in nearly half of spike-specific TCRs. The breadth and depth of Spike-specific TCRs increased once two AZD1222 doses had been given.

In regard to this clone: Its specificity is not known.

The V gene's germline CDR1 is SNHLY and CDR2 FYNNEI. The CDR3 loop spans 14 amino acids. V dropped 4 bases and J dropped 1 base, with 8 bases sitting between them. The protocol was immunoSEQ multiplex PCR, while the TCRdb copy is restricted to in-frame clones and leaves out a portion. The sample lists about 210,000 clones; about 95% were seen once. The chain uses TRBV2 and TRBJ1-5, with a weak D call TRBD1 (5 bases). Sequenced here: peripheral blood, sampled 28 days after the second dose of the MenACWY control vaccine. The sequence was obtained from an adult who received the MenACWY meningococcal vaccine as a control. The CDR3, as DNA: TGTGCCAGCAGTGGACAGAGGAGCAATCAGCCCCAGCATTTT. Residues: CASSGQRSNQPQHF.